This is a list of T cell receptor beta chains from one sample in a study of spatial heterogeneity in lung cancer. Each CDR3 protein gets one entry after TCRdb re-called the 5' RACE reads with MiXCR. In the table there are around 45,000 distinct CDR3 sequences, 20% to 25% of which are singletons. Here the sequenced sample was PBMCs, taken at follow-up. The receptors derive from a female donor with early-stage non-small cell lung cancer. Each CDR3 is given with its conserved first and last residue. The D gene is left open where the match is weak. Expanded clones get a size class; other rows say once, few or many, or leave the size out.

size,V,D,length,J,CDR3,DNA
-,TRBV20-1,-,11,TRBJ2-3,CSARVVDTQYF,TGCAGTGCCAGGGTTGTAGATACGCAGTATTTT
-,TRBV24-1,-,13,TRBJ2-3,CATSGNGTDTQYF,TGTGCCACCAGTGGGAATGGCACAGATACGCAGTATTTT
few,TRBV5-1,-,17,TRBJ2-5,CASSLELGGGAGETQYF,TGCGCCAGCAGCTTGGAATTAGGTGGGGGGGCCGGAGAGACCCAGTACTTC
many,TRBV7-6,-,14,TRBJ2-2,CASNSPSGTGELFF,TGTGCCAGCAACTCCCCGTCAGGCACCGGGGAGCTGTTTTTT
few,TRBV13,-,13,TRBJ2-3,CASSLFLFDTQYF,TGTGCCAGCAGCTTATTTTTATTCGATACGCAGTATTTT
-,TRBV3-1,-,13,TRBJ1-6,CASSPTSDSPLHF,TGTGCCAGCAGCCCTACTTCGGATTCACCCCTCCACTTT
-,TRBV19,-,14,TRBJ2-7,CASRSGTRGYEQYF,TGTGCCAGCCGTAGTGGGACGAGGGGCTACGAGCAGTACTTC
-,TRBV11-2,-,15,TRBJ2-7,CASSLAGSSGYEQYF,TGTGCCAGCAGCTTAGCAGGGTCCTCGGGTTACGAGCAGTACTTC
few,TRBV7-2,-,14,TRBJ2-1,CASSLEAEHNEQFF,TGTGCCAGCAGCTTAGAAGCAGAACACAATGAGCAGTTCTTC
many,TRBV20-1,TRBD2,16,TRBJ2-1,CSARDPRGGGGNEQFF,TGCAGTGCTAGAGATCCGCGCGGAGGCGGGGGGAATGAGCAGTTCTTC
many,TRBV29-1,TRBD2,12,TRBJ2-3,CSASREGDTQYF,TGCAGCGCCTCACGGGAGGGAGATACGCAGTATTTT
few,TRBV5-1,TRBD2,13,TRBJ2-7,CASSSSGSPEQYF,TGCGCCAGCAGCTCAAGCGGGAGCCCCGAGCAGTACTTC
-,TRBV27,-,13,TRBJ2-2,CASRRLVTGELFF,TGTGCCAGCAGACGACTAGTCACCGGGGAGCTGTTTTTT
once,TRBV27,-,13,TRBJ2-7,CASSQTGLSEQYF,TGTGCCAGCAGCCAAACAGGTTTAAGCGAGCAGTACTTC
many,TRBV12-5,-,15,TRBJ2-5,CASGFSTASPETQYF,TGTGCTAGTGGTTTTTCCACAGCCTCCCCAGAGACCCAGTACTTC
-,TRBV2,-,11,TRBJ1-1,CASEWNTEAFF,TGTGCCAGCGAGTGGAACACTGAAGCTTTCTTT
-,TRBV7-2,-,15,TRBJ1-1,CASSSPPFMNTEAFF,TGTGCCAGCAGCTCGCCACCGTTTATGAACACTGAAGCTTTCTTT
-,TRBV21-1,-,14,TRBJ2-7,CASSKLKRSYEQYF,TGTGCCAGCAGCAAACTTAAACGGAGCTACGAGCAGTACTTC
-,TRBV20-1,-,13,TRBJ1-1,CSAPTNGNTEAFF,TGCAGTGCTCCTACCAACGGGAACACTGAAGCTTTCTTT
-,TRBV19,-,15,TRBJ2-7,CASSITWGAQNEQYF,TGTGCCAGTAGTATAACCTGGGGGGCGCAGAACGAGCAGTACTTC
few,TRBV7-9,-,19,TRBJ2-2,CASSSFGPQRTVGSGELFF,TGTGCCAGCAGCTCGTTCGGTCCCCAAAGGACAGTGGGGTCCGGGGAGCTGTTTTTT
few,TRBV20-1,TRBD1,15,TRBJ2-2,CSARRQGGTTGELFF,TGCAGTGCTCGCCGACAGGGGGGTACAACCGGGGAGCTGTTTTTT
many,TRBV7-3,-,15,TRBJ2-2,CASSSGTPNTGELFF,TGTGCCAGCAGCTCCGGGACACCGAACACCGGGGAGCTGTTTTTT
-,TRBV25-1,TRBD1,15,TRBJ2-1,CASSADRASYNEQFF,TGTGCCAGCAGTGCCGACAGGGCATCCTACAATGAGCAGTTCTTC
-,TRBV28,-,14,TRBJ1-5,CASAAGGGNQPQHF,TGTGCCAGCGCGGCGGGGGGAGGCAATCAGCCCCAGCATTTT
-,TRBV12-3/TRBV12-4,-,14,TRBJ1-3,CASSPPPSGNTIYF,TGTGCCAGCAGTCCCCCGCCCTCTGGAAACACCATATATTTT
-,TRBV6-5,TRBD2,15,TRBJ2-1,CASSSWTSGRPLKFF,TGTGCCAGCAGTAGCTGGACTAGCGGGAGACCTCTTAAGTTCTTC
few,TRBV15,-,14,TRBJ1-1,CATSRDIFGTEAFF,TGTGCCACCAGCAGAGATATCTTCGGGACTGAAGCTTTCTTT
-,TRBV2,-,14,TRBJ2-7,CASRAGSLAYEQYF,TGTGCCAGCAGAGCCGGGAGTTTAGCCTACGAGCAGTACTTC
few,TRBV27,-,14,TRBJ1-5,CASSLQGRNQPQHF,TGTGCCAGCAGTTTACAGGGGCGGAATCAGCCCCAGCATTTT
many,TRBV5-6,-,13,TRBJ2-5,CASSPRRRETQYF,TGTGCCAGCAGCCCAAGACGGAGGGAGACCCAGTACTTC
-,TRBV7-9,TRBD1,15,TRBJ1-1,CASSRDRGRVAEAFF,TGTGCCAGCAGCCGTGACAGGGGGCGGGTAGCTGAAGCTTTCTTT
many,TRBV5-1,TRBD1,14,TRBJ2-7,CASSLGQGAIGQYF,TGCGCCAGCAGCTTGGGGCAGGGGGCCATCGGGCAGTACTTC
-,TRBV4-2,-,14,TRBJ2-5,CASSQDELQETQYF,TGTGCCAGCAGCCAAGATGAGCTCCAAGAGACCCAGTACTTC
-,TRBV7-3,-,12,TRBJ2-1,CASSRSPNEQFF,TGTGCCAGCAGCCGAAGTCCTAATGAGCAGTTCTTC
many,TRBV7-8,-,13,TRBJ2-5,CASSPGGWETQYF,TGTGCCAGCAGCCCTGGAGGCTGGGAGACCCAGTACTTC
many,TRBV2,-,14,TRBJ2-5,CASSEANSAQTQYF,TGTGCCAGCAGTGAAGCGAATAGCGCCCAGACCCAGTACTTC
many,TRBV12-3/TRBV12-4,TRBD2,13,TRBJ2-1,CASVVGTGEGQFF,TGTGCCAGCGTCGTCGGGACTGGGGAGGGGCAGTTCTTC
few,TRBV7-9,TRBD2,19,TRBJ2-4,CASSVSGTSGREAKNIQYF,TGTGCCAGCAGCGTCTCCGGGACTAGCGGAAGGGAAGCCAAAAACATTCAGTACTTC
many,TRBV6-1,-,13,TRBJ1-5,CASSLDLNQPQHF,TGTGCCAGCAGCCTGGACCTAAATCAGCCCCAGCATTTT
-,TRBV20-1,-,11,TRBJ2-3,CSASRRDTQYF,TGCAGTGCTAGTAGGCGGGATACGCAGTATTTT
many,TRBV7-9,-,13,TRBJ2-3,CASSRDATDTQYF,TGTGCCAGCAGCAGGGACGCGACAGATACGCAGTATTTT
many,TRBV29-1,TRBD1,12,TRBJ2-7,CSAAGQAYEQYF,TGCAGCGCTGCTGGACAGGCCTACGAGCAGTACTTC
-,TRBV29-1,TRBD1,12,TRBJ2-7,CSVEDRGYEQYF,TGCAGCGTCGAGGACAGGGGCTACGAGCAGTACTTC
many,TRBV5-5,-,14,TRBJ1-5,CASSLESGEQPQHF,TGTGCCAGCAGCTTGGAATCAGGGGAACAGCCCCAGCATTTT
many,TRBV12-3/TRBV12-4,-,13,TRBJ2-5,CASSLGLQETQYF,TGTGCCAGCAGTTTAGGACTCCAAGAGACCCAGTACTTC
many,TRBV3-1,-,14,TRBJ2-2,CASSQALDTGELFF,TGTGCCAGCAGCCAAGCTCTGGACACCGGGGAGCTGTTTTTT
-,TRBV27,TRBD2,14,TRBJ2-3,CASSPSSSGHTQYF,TGTGCCAGCAGTCCAAGTAGTAGCGGGCATACGCAGTATTTT
few,TRBV12-5,TRBD2,17,TRBJ2-1,CASGLPRAGGSYNEQFF,TGTGCTAGTGGTTTGCCACGAGCGGGGGGATCCTACAATGAGCAGTTCTTC
many,TRBV5-1,-,13,TRBJ1-1,CASSRVSSTEAFF,TGCGCCAGCAGCAGGGTTAGCTCCACTGAAGCTTTCTTT
-,TRBV6-5,-,14,TRBJ1-4,CATSRASGGEKLFF,TGTGCCACCTCCAGGGCCTCTGGGGGTGAAAAACTGTTTTTT
few,TRBV29-1,TRBD1,12,TRBJ2-1,CSERQGIDEQFF,TGCAGTGAGAGACAGGGAATCGATGAGCAGTTCTTC
many,TRBV10-2,TRBD2,14,TRBJ2-1,CASTTSGGANEQFF,TGCGCCAGCACCACTAGCGGGGGTGCCAATGAGCAGTTCTTC
few,TRBV5-1,TRBD1,15,TRBJ2-7,CASSGGTGAPYEQYF,TGCGCCAGCAGTGGTGGTACAGGGGCGCCCTACGAGCAGTACTTC
-,TRBV10-2,TRBD2,16,TRBJ2-3,CASAVTSGRGADTQYF,TGCGCCAGCGCAGTCACTAGCGGGAGAGGTGCAGATACGCAGTATTTT
many,TRBV7-9,TRBD2,15,TRBJ2-4,CASSPRLAEGNIQYF,TGTGCCAGCAGCCCGCGACTAGCGGAGGGAAACATTCAGTACTTC
many,TRBV18,-,15,TRBJ1-1,CASSPSTRPGTEAFF,TGTGCCAGCTCACCCTCAACCCGGCCGGGTACTGAAGCTTTCTTT
many,TRBV4-1,TRBD2,16,TRBJ2-5,CASSPFGLAGPKTQYF,TGCGCCAGCAGCCCCTTTGGACTAGCGGGCCCAAAGACCCAGTACTTC